The next 17 T cell receptor beta chains were all read from a single sample in a study of Siglec-9 on CD8 T cells in melanoma. Here immunoSEQ multiplex PCR was the method, and the copy in TCRdb shows in-frame clones only, minus some. The profile shows roughly 30,000 clones, 80% of them singletons. Sequencing was performed on Siglec-9- CD8+ T cells sorted from blood. The receptor source for this set is a human donor in good health.

This clone occurred once. This chain connects TRBV9 to TRBJ1-4; D is unclear. Germline lookup yields CDR1 SGDLS and CDR2 YYNGEE. Trimming shortened V by 0 bases and J by 0 bases, and 6 bases separated the two germline ends. CDR3 length: 15 amino acids. The CDR3 bases are TGTGCCAGCAGCGTAGGGTCAGCAACTAATGAAAAACTGTTTTTT. As protein: CASSVGSATNEKLFF.

The chain employs TRBV6-1 and TRBJ2-5; D assignment may be TRBD1 or TRBD2 (7 bases each). Trimming took 6 bases from V and 3 from J, leaving 14 bases between them. The CDR3 has 14 amino acids. Germline V gene data show CDR1 as MNHNS and CDR2 as SASEGT. The CDR3 loop reads CASRAGGGEETQYF. CDR3 DNA sequence: TGTGCCAGCAGGGCAGGGGGGGGAGAAGAGACCCAGTACTTC.

The chain couples TRBV5-1 to TRBJ2-2, with 8 bases lining up with TRBD2. Germline-derived CDR1 and CDR2 are SGHRS and YFSETQ. The ends lost 4 bases at V and 4 bases at J; junction bases unmatched: 6. The CDR3 length is 15 residues. CDR3 region: CASSPGTSGTGELFF. As DNA, the CDR3 is TGCGCCAGCAGCCCAGGGACTAGTGGCACCGGGGAGCTGTTTTTT.

CDR3 in amino acids: CASSQVLGSNYEQYF. CDR3 nucleotides: TGCGCCAGCAGCCAAGTATTAGGCAGCAACTACGAGCAGTACTTC. This chain uses TRBV4-1 with TRBJ2-7; the D is unclear. The CDR3 consists of 15 residues. Trimming pared 1 base from V and 3 bases from J, leaving 13 bases between. The germline CDR1 and CDR2 sequences are MGHRA and YSYEKL.

This sequence joins TRBV6-1 and TRBJ2-1; D possibly corresponds to TRBD2 (6 bases). The CDR3 is made up of 14 amino acids. V lost 7 bases, J lost 8 bases, and 18 bases lay in between. Germline lookup yields CDR1 MNHNS and CDR2 SASEGT. CDR3 nucleotides: TGTGCCAGCATCCCAGCGGGTAATAGCCATGAGCAGTTCTTC. Its protein product is CASIPAGNSHEQFF.

The CDR3 bases are TGTGCCAGCAGTTACTCCCAGGACCGCACAGATACGCAGTATTTT. This translates into CASSYSQDRTDTQYF. The chain links TRBV6-5 to TRBJ2-3, with D uncertain. CDR1 is MNHEY, CDR2 SVGAGI, per germline. This CDR3 comprises 15 residues. V was cut by 0 bases and J by 1 base, with 8 bases left in between.

The genes are TRBV6-1 and TRBJ2-1, with 7 bases aligning to TRBD1. V dropped 4 bases and J dropped 4; count of bases not matched to a gene: 13. There are 17 residues in the CDR3. The germline V gene has CDR1 MNHNS and CDR2 SASEGT. The CDR3: CASSVGDRVTHYNEQFF. The CDR3 DNA follows: TGTGCCAGCAGTGTAGGTGACAGGGTTACCCATTACAATGAGCAGTTCTTC.

The chain is built from TRBV6-5 and TRBJ2-2; D is perhaps TRBD1 (6 bases). V was pared by 2 bases and J by 6 bases, with 13 bases between. The germline CDR1 and CDR2 sequences are MNHEY and SVGAGI. This CDR3 has 15 amino acids. The CDR3 is CASSYMSGQSGELFF. In DNA, the CDR3 is TGTGCCAGCAGTTACATGTCGGGACAATCCGGGGAGCTGTTTTTT.

This clone was seen just once. V is TRBV27 and J is TRBJ2-7; TRBD1 is a possible D gene (5 bases). Trimming cost V 5 bases and J 3 bases, with 23 bases left between them. Per the germline V gene, CDR1 is MNHEY and CDR2 is SMNVEV (reference sequence). There are 17 residues in the CDR3. The CDR3: CASSQGPPAQGNYEQYF. DNA of the CDR3: TGTGCCAGCAGTCAGGGCCCCCCGGCGCAAGGGAACTACGAGCAGTACTTC.

The chain couples TRBV28 to TRBJ1-2; D gene uncertain. Trimming stripped 3 bases from V and 2 bases from J, with 13 bases between. The CDR3 sequence is 15 residues long. Per the germline V gene, CDR1 is MDHEN and CDR2 is SYDVKM. CDR3 loop: CASSLQRGFNYGYTF. CDR3 DNA: TGTGCCAGCAGTTTGCAGCGGGGTTTCAACTATGGCTACACCTTC.

J is TRBJ2-3 and V is TRBV19, with 8 bases identical to TRBD1. Germline V gives CDR1 LNHDA, CDR2 SQIVND (reference sequence). CDR3 length equals 22 residues. The V gene end was trimmed by 1 base and the J gene end by 4 bases; junction bases not matched to a gene: 25. CDR3 sequence: CASSIVFPGTGSSSASPDTQYF. The CDR3 DNA reads as TGTGCCAGTAGTATAGTGTTCCCCGGGACAGGTTCCTCCAGCGCGAGTCCAGATACGCAGTATTTT.

The chain employs TRBV14 and TRBJ1-2, with 9 bases that match TRBD1. The CDR3 has 14 residues. Germline V lookup: CDR1 SGHDN, CDR2 FVKESK. The V and J ends lost 4 bases and 10 bases, in that order; junction bases with no gene match: 10. CDR3: CASSPGQGILFYTF. The CDR3 DNA is TGTGCCAGCAGCCCGGGACAGGGAATTCTTTTCTACACCTTC.

As to this clone: Because it lacks the conserved phenylalanine or tryptophan at the end, this CDR3 is likely a read error. Because the CDR3's place on the DNA is in doubt, the DNA is left out and the CDR3 is given as listed by TCRdb. The V call is TRBV28, the J call TRBJ1-6. From germline, CDR1 is MDHEN and CDR2 SYDVKM. Including both end residues, the CDR3 is 10 amino acids long. CDR3 sequence reads: CASSLSPHTL.

The sample holds one count of this clone. The sample contains more than one DNA sequence encoding this CDR3. The chain has TRBV7-8 and TRBJ2-7; D possibly corresponds to TRBD1 (5 bases). Germline assignment: CDR1 SGHVS and CDR2 FQNEAQ. The CDR3 is 15 residues long. Trimming shortened V by 5 bases and J by 3 bases, and 17 bases separated the two germline ends. The chain's CDR3 is CASSQSGRAFYEQYF. In DNA form, the CDR3 reads TGTGCCAGCAGCCAAAGTGGCAGGGCCTTCTACGAGCAGTACTTC.

The rearrangement joins TRBV5-5 to TRBJ2-7, with D possibly called TRBD1 or TRBD2 (5 bases each). This CDR3 is 17 amino acids long. Germline V gene data show CDR1 as SGHKS and CDR2 as YYEKEE (reference sequence). V shed 1 base and J shed 3 bases, with 20 bases lying between them. CDR3 DNA sequence: TGTGCCAGCAGCTTGTTGGGGGAGATCGAGACTGTCTACGAGCAGTACTTC. Residues: CASSLLGEIETVYEQYF.

The chain has TRBV7-9 and TRBJ2-7; 9 bases fit TRBD1. The V and J ends lost 5 bases and 3 bases, in that order; junction bases with no gene match: 2. Germline V CDR1 and CDR2: SEHNR, FQNEAQ (reference sequence). The CDR3 sequence is 13 residues long. CDR3 nucleotides: TGTGCCAGCAGCCCGGGACAGGGCTACGAGCAGTACTTC. Its translation: CASSPGQGYEQYF.

The rearrangement uses TRBV2 and TRBJ2-1; 11 bases are shared with TRBD2. Germline-derived CDR1 and CDR2 are SNHLY and FYNNEI. The trim removed 4 bases at V and 10 bases at J, leaving 9 bases unmatched. The CDR3 has 15 amino acids. The CDR3 DNA follows: TGTGCCAGCAGTGTGTTGGCGGGACTAGCGGCCGAGCAGTTCTTC. It is translated as CASSVLAGLAAEQFF.